Listed below are T cell receptor beta chains from one sample, sequenced in a study of shared clonotypes between healthy human individuals. Some clones are missing from TCRdb's copy, which holds only in-frame ones; the method was immunoSEQ multiplex PCR. The sample carries about 690,000 clones, 90% recorded once. The material sequenced was memory CD8+ T cells from PBMCs. These receptors all come from a man between 18 and 29 years old in good health. Some clones in this sample may be carry-over from other donors' samples. Each CDR3 is given with its conserved first and last residue. D genes are given only for firm matches. Size tells how often a clone was seen (once, few, many) or the class of an expanded clone, and some rows leave it out.

j_call: TRBJ2-7; cdr3_length: 15; clone_size: NA; v_call: TRBV28; d_call: TRBD1; cdr3_aa: CASSLGDRGRFEQYF; cdr3_nt: TGTGCCAGCAGTTTAGGGGACAGGGGGCGCTTCGAGCAGTACTTC
j_call: TRBJ2-4; cdr3_length: 15; clone_size: NA; v_call: TRBV2; d_call: NA; cdr3_aa: CASHGGPWAKNIQYF; cdr3_nt: TGTGCCAGCCACGGGGGACCCTGGGCCAAAAACATTCAGTACTTC
j_call: TRBJ1-1; cdr3_length: 15; clone_size: NA; v_call: TRBV11-2; d_call: NA; cdr3_aa: CASSPMGQKNTEAFF; cdr3_nt: TGTGCCAGCAGCCCAATGGGGCAGAAAAACACTGAAGCTTTCTTT
j_call: TRBJ1-1; cdr3_length: 15; clone_size: NA; v_call: TRBV19; d_call: NA; cdr3_aa: CASSTLRVGNTEAFF; cdr3_nt: TGTGCCAGTAGTACCCTCAGGGTGGGGAACACTGAAGCTTTCTTT
j_call: TRBJ2-2; cdr3_length: 18; clone_size: NA; v_call: TRBV9; d_call: NA; cdr3_aa: CASSVGPVWTANTGELFF; cdr3_nt: TGTGCCAGCAGCGTAGGCCCCGTCTGGACAGCGAACACCGGGGAGCTGTTTTTT
j_call: TRBJ2-7; cdr3_length: 13; clone_size: once; v_call: TRBV5-8; d_call: NA; cdr3_aa: CASSRLISYEQYF; cdr3_nt: TGTGCCAGCAGTAGGTTAATCTCCTACGAGCAGTACTTC
j_call: TRBJ2-2; cdr3_length: 16; clone_size: NA; v_call: TRBV30; d_call: TRBD2; cdr3_aa: CAWTGLAGINTGELFF; cdr3_nt: TGTGCCTGGACCGGACTAGCGGGAATCAACACCGGGGAGCTGTTTTTT
j_call: TRBJ2-1; cdr3_length: 16; clone_size: NA; v_call: TRBV6-1; d_call: TRBD2; cdr3_aa: CASSASGLADYNEQFF; cdr3_nt: TGTGCCAGCAGTGCTTCGGGACTAGCGGACTACAATGAGCAGTTCTTC
j_call: TRBJ1-6; cdr3_length: 16; clone_size: NA; v_call: TRBV28; d_call: NA; cdr3_aa: CASRSRGGSYNSPLHF; cdr3_nt: TGTGCCAGCAGATCGAGGGGCGGCTCCTATAATTCACCCCTCCACTTT
j_call: TRBJ1-1; cdr3_length: 17; clone_size: NA; v_call: TRBV7-2; d_call: NA; cdr3_aa: CASSYDSLGRMNTEAFF; cdr3_nt: TGTGCCAGCAGCTACGACAGCCTTGGCAGGATGAACACTGAAGCTTTCTTT
j_call: TRBJ2-7; cdr3_length: 16; clone_size: NA; v_call: TRBV7-8; d_call: TRBD1; cdr3_aa: CASSTRQGLNPYEQYF; cdr3_nt: TGTGCCAGCAGCACCCGACAGGGGCTAAACCCCTACGAGCAGTACTTC